The clone carrying this T cell receptor beta chain was counted ten times or more. Its specificity is unknown. RNA transcripts were the template for amplifying TCR beta CDR3 regions. The HTBI primer set served for first-round RT-PCR of the TCR CDR3. TCRdb reprocessed the multiplex PCR reads with MiXCR, giving one entry per CDR3 protein. The sample includes 560,000 or so distinct CDR3 sequences, 35% to 55% seen only once; the top ten take roughly 8.2%. This sample is part of a study of T cells in Graves' hyperthyroidism and ophthalmopathy. Germline lookup yields CDR1 SNHLY and CDR2 FYNNEI. The ends were cut back, 6 bases at V and 2 bases at J, with 16 bases in the middle. The CDR3 extends over 15 amino acids. Study results and caveats: Stable hyperthyroidism was separated from ophthalmopathy by a model based on 13 V-J features.

This sequence originates from a woman aged 18-30 years with Graves' hyperthyroidism. Sequenced: peripheral blood or thyroid tissue (not recorded which). The genes are TRBV2 and TRBJ1-2; D possibly corresponds to TRBD1 (6 bases). The CDR3 loop reads CASRGAGALNYGYTF. The CDR3 DNA reads TGTGCCAGCAGAGGCGCAGGGGCGCTCAACTATGGCTACACCTTC.